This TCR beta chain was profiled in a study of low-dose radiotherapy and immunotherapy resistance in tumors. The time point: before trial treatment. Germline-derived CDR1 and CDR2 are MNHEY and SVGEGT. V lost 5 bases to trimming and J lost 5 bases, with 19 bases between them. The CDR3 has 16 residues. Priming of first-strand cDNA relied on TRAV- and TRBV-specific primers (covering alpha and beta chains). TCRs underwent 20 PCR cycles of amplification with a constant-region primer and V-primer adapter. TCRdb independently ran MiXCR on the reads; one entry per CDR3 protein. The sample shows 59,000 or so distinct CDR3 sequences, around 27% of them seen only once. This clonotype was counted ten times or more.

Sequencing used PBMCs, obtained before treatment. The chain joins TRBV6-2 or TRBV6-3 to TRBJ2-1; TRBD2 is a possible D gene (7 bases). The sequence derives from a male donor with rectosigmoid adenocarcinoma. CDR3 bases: TGTGCCAGCAGTGTCGGGGGCGGGGGTCTAGACAATGAGCAGTTCTTC. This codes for CASSVGGGGLDNEQFF.